The clone carrying this T cell receptor (beta chain) appeared once. Per the authors' pipeline: Amplification with reference gene primers provided the estimates of nucleated cell counts. Assay used: immunoSEQ multiplex PCR; TCRdb lists only in-frame clones, some missing. V and J calls and clone size are copied from that table; D and trimming were computed from the DNA. The sample holds tens of thousands of clones, over 75% seen once. This CDR3 has 15 amino acids. From germline, CDR1 is MNHEY and CDR2 SMNVEV (reference sequence). V gave up 2 bases and J gave up 7 bases; unmatched junction bases: 9. The data were taken from a study of blood T cell repertoires in COVID-19. Turning to the study itself: The United States, Italy and Spain supplied acute and convalescent COVID-19 samples. Sample material is recorded as cDNA or gDNA derived from T cells, B-cell-depleted T cells, or PBMCs.

This receptor was identified in a woman aged 60-75 years with active COVID-19. Material for sequencing was peripheral blood. V and J are TRBV27 and TRBJ1-1, with TRBD1 identical over 8 bases. CDR3 nucleotide sequence: TGTGCCAGCAGTTTAACAGGGGGGGGACTCTATGAAGCTTTCTTT. Residues: CASSLTGGGLYEAFF.